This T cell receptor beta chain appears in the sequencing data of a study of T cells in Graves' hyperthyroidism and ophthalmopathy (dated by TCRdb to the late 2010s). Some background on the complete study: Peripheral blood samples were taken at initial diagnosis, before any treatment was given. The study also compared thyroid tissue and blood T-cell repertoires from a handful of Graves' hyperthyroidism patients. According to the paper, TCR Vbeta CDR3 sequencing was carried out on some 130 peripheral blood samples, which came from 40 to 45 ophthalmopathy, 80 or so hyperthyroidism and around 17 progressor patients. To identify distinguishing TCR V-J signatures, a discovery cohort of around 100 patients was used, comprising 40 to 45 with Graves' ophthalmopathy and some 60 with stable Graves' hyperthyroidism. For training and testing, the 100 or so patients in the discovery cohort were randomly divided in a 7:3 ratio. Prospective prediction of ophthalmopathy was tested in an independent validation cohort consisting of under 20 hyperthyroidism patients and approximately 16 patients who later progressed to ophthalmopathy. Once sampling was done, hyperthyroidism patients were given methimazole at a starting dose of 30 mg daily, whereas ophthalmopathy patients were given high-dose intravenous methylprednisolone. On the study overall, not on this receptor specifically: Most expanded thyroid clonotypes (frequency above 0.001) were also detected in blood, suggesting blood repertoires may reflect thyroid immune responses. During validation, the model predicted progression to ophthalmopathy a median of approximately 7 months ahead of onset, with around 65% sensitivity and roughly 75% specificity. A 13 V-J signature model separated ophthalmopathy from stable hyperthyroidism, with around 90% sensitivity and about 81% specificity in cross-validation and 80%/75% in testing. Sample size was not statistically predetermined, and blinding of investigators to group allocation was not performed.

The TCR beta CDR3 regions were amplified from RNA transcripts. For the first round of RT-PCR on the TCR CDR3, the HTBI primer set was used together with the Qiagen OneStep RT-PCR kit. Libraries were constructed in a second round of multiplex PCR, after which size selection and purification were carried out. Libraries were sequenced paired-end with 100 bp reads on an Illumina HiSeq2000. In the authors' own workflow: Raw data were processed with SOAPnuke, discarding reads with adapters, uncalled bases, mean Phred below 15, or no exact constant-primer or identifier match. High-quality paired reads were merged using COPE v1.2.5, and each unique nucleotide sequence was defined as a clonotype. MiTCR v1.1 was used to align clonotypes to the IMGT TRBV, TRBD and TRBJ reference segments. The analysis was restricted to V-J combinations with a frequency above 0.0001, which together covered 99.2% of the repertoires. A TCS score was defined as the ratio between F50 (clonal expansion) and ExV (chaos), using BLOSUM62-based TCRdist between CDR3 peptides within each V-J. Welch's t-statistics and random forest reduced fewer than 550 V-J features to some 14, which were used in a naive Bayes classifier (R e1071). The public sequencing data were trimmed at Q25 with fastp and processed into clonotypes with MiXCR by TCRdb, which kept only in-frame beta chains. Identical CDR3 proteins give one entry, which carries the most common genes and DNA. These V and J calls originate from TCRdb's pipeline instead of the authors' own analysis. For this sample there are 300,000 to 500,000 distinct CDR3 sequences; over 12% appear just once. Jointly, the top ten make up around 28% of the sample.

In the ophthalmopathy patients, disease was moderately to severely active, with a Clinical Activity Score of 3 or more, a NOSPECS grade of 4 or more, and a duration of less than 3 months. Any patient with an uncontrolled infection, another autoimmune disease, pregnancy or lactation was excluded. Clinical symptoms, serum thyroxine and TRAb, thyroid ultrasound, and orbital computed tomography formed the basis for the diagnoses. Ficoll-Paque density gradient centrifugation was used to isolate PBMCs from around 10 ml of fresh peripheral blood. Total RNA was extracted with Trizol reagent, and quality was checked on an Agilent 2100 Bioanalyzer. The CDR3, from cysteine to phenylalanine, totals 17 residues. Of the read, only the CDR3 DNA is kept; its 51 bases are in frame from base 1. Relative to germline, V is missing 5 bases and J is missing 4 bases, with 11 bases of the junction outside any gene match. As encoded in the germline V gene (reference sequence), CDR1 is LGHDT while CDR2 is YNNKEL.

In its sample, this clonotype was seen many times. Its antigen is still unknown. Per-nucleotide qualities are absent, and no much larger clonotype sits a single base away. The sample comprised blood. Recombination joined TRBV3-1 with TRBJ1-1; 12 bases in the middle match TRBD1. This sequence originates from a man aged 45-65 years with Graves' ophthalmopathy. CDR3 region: CASSFRDRGRWGTEAFF. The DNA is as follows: TGTGCCAGCAGCTTCCGGGACAGGGGGCGGTGGGGCACTGAAGCTTTCTTT. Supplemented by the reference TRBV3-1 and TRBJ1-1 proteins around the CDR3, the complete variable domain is DTAVSQTPKYLVTQMGNDKSIKCEQNLGHDTMYWYKQDSKKFLKIMFSYNNKELIINETVPNRFSPKSPDKAHLNLHINSLELGDSAVYFCASSFRDRGRWGTEAFFGQGTRLTVV.